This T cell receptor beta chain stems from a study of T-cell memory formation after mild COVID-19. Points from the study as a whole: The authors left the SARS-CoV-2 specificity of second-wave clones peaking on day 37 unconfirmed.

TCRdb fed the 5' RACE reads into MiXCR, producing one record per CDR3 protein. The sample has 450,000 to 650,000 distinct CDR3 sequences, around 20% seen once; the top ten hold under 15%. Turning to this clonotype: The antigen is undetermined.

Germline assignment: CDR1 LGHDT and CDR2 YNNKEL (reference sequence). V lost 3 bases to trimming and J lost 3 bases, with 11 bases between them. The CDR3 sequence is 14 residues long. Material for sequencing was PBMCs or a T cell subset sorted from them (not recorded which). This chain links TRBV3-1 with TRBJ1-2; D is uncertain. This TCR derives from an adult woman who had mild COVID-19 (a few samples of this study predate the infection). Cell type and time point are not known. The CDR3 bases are TGTGCCAGCAGCCATTTGCCTGGTGACTATGGCTACACCTTC. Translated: CASSHLPGDYGYTF.